This T cell receptor (beta chain) is drawn from a study of CD8+ T cells in alopecia areata. The treatment is: oral pan-JAK inhibitor, 5-10 mg twice daily. The CDR3 is 14 amino acids. CDR1 and CDR2 (germline): MGHRA, YSYEKL. V lost 0 bases to trimming and J lost 4 bases, with 10 bases between them. Turning to this clone: What it binds is not known.

Study outcomes and limitations: During tofacitinib treatment, many expanded lesional clones remained in scalp and blood. TCRs were shared less clearly across patients than in mice, possibly for HLA-related reasons.

RNA was extracted and reverse transcribed into cDNA as the sequencing template. Generated by immunoSEQ multiplex PCR, the TCRdb table keeps only in-frame clones and is missing some. The table records some 150,000 clones, roughly 63% of them present only once. The receptor was isolated from a human donor with alopecia areata. Sequencing used CD4+ T cells sorted from blood, obtained around week 55, from a patient treated with tofacitinib. This rearrangement joins TRBV4-1 to TRBJ2-7; D is perhaps TRBD2 (5 bases). CDR3 sequence: CASSQEGRGYEQYF. CDR3 sequence (DNA): TGCGCCAGCAGCCAAGAGGGCCGGGGATACGAGCAGTACTTC.